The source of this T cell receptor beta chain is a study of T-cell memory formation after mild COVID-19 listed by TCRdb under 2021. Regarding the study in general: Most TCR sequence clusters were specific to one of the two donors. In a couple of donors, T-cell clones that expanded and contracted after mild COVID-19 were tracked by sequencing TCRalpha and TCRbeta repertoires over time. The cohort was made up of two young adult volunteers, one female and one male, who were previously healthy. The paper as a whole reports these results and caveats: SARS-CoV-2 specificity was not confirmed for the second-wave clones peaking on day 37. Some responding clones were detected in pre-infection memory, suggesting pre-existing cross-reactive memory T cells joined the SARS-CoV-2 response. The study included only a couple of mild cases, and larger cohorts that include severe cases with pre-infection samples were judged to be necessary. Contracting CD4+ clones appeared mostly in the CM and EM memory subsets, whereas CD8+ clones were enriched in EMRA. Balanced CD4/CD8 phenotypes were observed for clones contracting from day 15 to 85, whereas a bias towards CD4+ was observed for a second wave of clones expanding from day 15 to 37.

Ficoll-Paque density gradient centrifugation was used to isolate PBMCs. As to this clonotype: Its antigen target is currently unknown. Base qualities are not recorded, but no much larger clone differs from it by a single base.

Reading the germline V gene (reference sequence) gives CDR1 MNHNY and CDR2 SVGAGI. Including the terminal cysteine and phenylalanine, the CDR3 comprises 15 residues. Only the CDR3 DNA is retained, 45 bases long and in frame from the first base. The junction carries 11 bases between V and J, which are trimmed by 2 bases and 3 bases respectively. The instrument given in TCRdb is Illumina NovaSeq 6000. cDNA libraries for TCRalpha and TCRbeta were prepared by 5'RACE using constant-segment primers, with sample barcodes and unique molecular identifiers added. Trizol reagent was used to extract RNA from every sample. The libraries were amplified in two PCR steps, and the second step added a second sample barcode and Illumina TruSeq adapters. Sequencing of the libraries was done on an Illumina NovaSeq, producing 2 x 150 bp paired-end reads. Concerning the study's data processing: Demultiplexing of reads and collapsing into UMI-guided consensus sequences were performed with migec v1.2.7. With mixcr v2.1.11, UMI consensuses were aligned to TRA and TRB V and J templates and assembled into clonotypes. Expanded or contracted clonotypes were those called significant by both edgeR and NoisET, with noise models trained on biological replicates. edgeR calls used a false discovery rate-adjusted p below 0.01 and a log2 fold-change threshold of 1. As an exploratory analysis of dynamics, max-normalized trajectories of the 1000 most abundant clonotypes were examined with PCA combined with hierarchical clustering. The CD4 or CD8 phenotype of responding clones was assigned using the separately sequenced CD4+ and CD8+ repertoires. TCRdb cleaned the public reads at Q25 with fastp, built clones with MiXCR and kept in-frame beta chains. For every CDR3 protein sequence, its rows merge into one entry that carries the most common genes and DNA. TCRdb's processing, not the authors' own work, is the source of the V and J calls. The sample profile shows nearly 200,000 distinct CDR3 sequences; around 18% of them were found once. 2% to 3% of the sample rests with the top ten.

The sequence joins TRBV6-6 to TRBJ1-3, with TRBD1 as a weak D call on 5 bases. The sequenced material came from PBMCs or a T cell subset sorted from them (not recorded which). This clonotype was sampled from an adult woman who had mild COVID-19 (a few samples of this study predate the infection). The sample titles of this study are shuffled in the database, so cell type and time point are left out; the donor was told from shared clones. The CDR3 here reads CASSYVGTHGNTIYF. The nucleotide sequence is TGTGCCAGCAGTTACGTAGGGACGCATGGAAACACCATATATTTT.